This T cell receptor (beta chain) was observed in a study of T cell responses to AZD1222 COVID-19 vaccine. Study details: Whether given at about 4 or about 12 weeks, second doses were pooled. Findings and limits, study-wide: The reported proportion of spike-specific TCRs targeting unmutated variant regions was nearly half. CD4 TCRs associated with vaccination spanned spike, dominating at 160-218 and 743-854. The study sampled repertoires only after the peak T cell response.

A note on this clone: As yet, its antigen is unknown.

Only in-frame clones appear in the TCRdb table, and some are missing; sequencing was by immunoSEQ multiplex PCR. The table has 150,000 to 200,000 clones, more than 85% seen once. With V trimmed by 4 bases and J by 2 bases, 9 bases remained unmatched. Per germline, CDR1 SGHRS and CDR2 YFSETQ. There are 18 residues in the CDR3. The source of this sequence is an adult in good health. This material consisted of peripheral blood, taken on day 0 of AZD1222 vaccination. The chain recombines TRBV5-1 with TRBJ2-1; 13 positions match TRBD2. For the CDR3, the DNA is TGCGCCAGCAGCCTGGGACTAGCGGGGTTGGGCGCCTACAATGAGCAGTTCTTC. This codes for CASSLGLAGLGAYNEQFF.